The T cell receptor beta chain described here comes from a study of blood T cell repertoires in COVID-19. The CDR3 runs 15 residues. From germline, CDR1 is SEHNR and CDR2 FQNEAQ (reference sequence). V gave up 3 bases and J gave up 7 bases; unmatched junction bases: 5. In its sample, this clone was seen once. Sequenced by immunoSEQ multiplex PCR; TCRdb stores in-frame clones only, minus some. This sample carries around 170,000 clones, under 90% of them seen once, and the ten largest clones take about an eighth. What was sequenced was peripheral blood. This clonotype originated in a man aged 25-40 years with active or convalescent COVID-19. This chain connects TRBV7-9 to TRBJ1-6; TRBD1 matches at 8 bases. CDR3 sequence reads: CASSLGTGLNSPLHF. CDR3 coding DNA: TGTGCCAGCAGCTTGGGGACAGGCTTGAATTCACCCCTCCACTTT.